The 17 T cell receptor beta chains in this list originate from one sample, sequenced in a study of cytomegalovirus exposure and HLA in healthy donors. With 60 Vbeta and 13 Jbeta primers, the PCR was carried out. Clones were read by immunoSEQ multiplex PCR, and TCRdb kept only the in-frame ones, dropping some. Counted here are under 150,000 clones, about 84% occurring once; the ten biggest clones make up around 5.9%. Sequencing was carried out using PBMCs. The receptors originated from a middle-aged woman in good health and CMV-seropositive.

Regarding this clone: The junction and the germline gene differ at one end; a read error may be behind it. The chain recombines TRBV6-5 with TRBJ2-7, with 9 positions matching TRBD1. The V gene's germline CDR1 is MNHEY and CDR2 SVGAGI. This CDR3 comprises 13 residues. The CDR3 nucleotides are TGTGCCAGCATTTACACAGGGGGCGCCGAGCAGTACTTC. Its protein product is CASIYTGGAEQYF.

This clone has only a few counts. V and J are TRBV29-1 and TRBJ2-1; the match to TRBD2 covers 11 bases. This CDR3 has 14 amino acids. The V and J ends lost 6 bases and 7 bases, in that order; junction bases with no gene match: 8. Germline lookup yields CDR1 SQVTM and CDR2 ANQGSEA. This chain's CDR3 is CSVLLAGVDNEQFF. The CDR3 DNA reads as TGCAGCGTGCTACTAGCGGGAGTGGATAATGAGCAGTTCTTC.

V is TRBV5-1 and J is TRBJ2-3; 10 nucleotides agree with TRBD2. Germline V lookup: CDR1 SGHRS, CDR2 YFSETQ. This CDR3 comprises 16 residues. After removal of 4 bases from V and 3 bases from J, the junction contained 8 bases not matched to a gene. The CDR3 region has the DNA TGCGCCAGCAGCCGCGGACTAGCGGACCCTACAGATACGCAGTATTTT. Protein: CASSRGLADPTDTQYF. The full variable domain, rest sourced from reference TRBV5-1 and TRBJ2-3, is KAGVTQTPRYLIKTRGQQVTLSCSPISGHRSVSWYQQTPGQGLQFLFEYFSETQRNKGNFPGRFSGRQFSNSRSEMNVSTLELGDSALYLCASSRGLADPTDTQYFGPGTRLTVL.

CDR3 DNA sequence: TGTGCCTGGAGGGAGGGGCACGGAGCTAATGAAAAACTGTTTTTT. This gives the protein CAWREGHGANEKLFF. The V gene is TRBV30, the J gene TRBJ1-4; a possible D gene is TRBD1 (5 bases). Trimming took off 3 bases at V and 3 bases at J, with 14 bases between the two ends. Germline V gene data show CDR1 as GTSNPN and CDR2 as SVGIG (reference sequence). This CDR3 is built from 15 residues.

The rearrangement links TRBV10-1 to TRBJ2-3; 9 nucleotides line up with TRBD2. The V gene end was trimmed by 8 bases and the J gene end by 3 bases; junction bases not matched to a gene: 3. The CDR3 extends over 13 amino acids. Germline values: CDR1 WNHNN, CDR2 SYGVQD (reference sequence). CDR3 sequence: CASQAGGTDTQYF. DNA of the CDR3: TGCGCCAGCCAAGCGGGAGGAACAGATACGCAGTATTTT.

The CDR3 DNA sequence: TGCGCCAGCAGCTTAACAGAGTTGCAAGAGACCCAGTACTTC. Amino acids: CASSLTELQETQYF. The chain recombines TRBV5-1 with TRBJ2-5; no firm D call. V was clipped by 2 bases and J by 2 bases, with 10 bases between them. Germline lookup yields CDR1 SGHRS and CDR2 YFSETQ. This CDR3 is built from 14 residues.

This clone was seen more than once but under ten times. The genes are TRBV9 and TRBJ2-1, with TRBD1 matching 9 bases. The germline gives CDR1 SGDLS, CDR2 YYNGEE. The CDR3 runs to 15 residues. Trimming at V came to 0 bases and at J to 4 bases, leaving 2 bases not matched to a gene. CDR3 residues: CASSVEGTGYNEQFF. DNA of the CDR3: TGTGCCAGCAGCGTAGAAGGGACAGGGTACAATGAGCAGTTCTTC. Full variable domain (remainder filled in from reference TRBV9 and TRBJ2-1): DSGVTQTPKHLITATGQRVTLRCSPRSGDLSVYWYQQSLDQGLQFLIQYYNGEERAKGNILERFSAQQFPDLHSELNLSSLELGDSALYFCASSVEGTGYNEQFFGPGTRLTVL.

This clone has more than one count but fewer than ten. This sequence joins TRBV15 and TRBJ2-1, with 9 nucleotides matching TRBD2. V shed 1 base, J shed 3 bases, and the junction held 4 bases outside the gene matches. This CDR3 region has 16 residues. Looked up from germline, CDR1 is LNHNV and CDR2 is YYDKDF (reference sequence). CDR3 nucleotides: TGTGCCACCAGCAGAGGGCGGGAGGGCCTCTACAATGAGCAGTTCTTC. Protein: CATSRGREGLYNEQFF.

The rearrangement joins TRBV18 to TRBJ2-7; 7 nucleotides agree with TRBD2. This CDR3 is built from 15 residues. Losses at the gene ends were 2 bases for V and 6 bases for J; bases not matched to a gene: 10. From germline, CDR1 is KGHSH and CDR2 LQKENI. CDR3 nucleotide sequence: TGTGCCAGCTCACCAAGGACCGGGAGGCCACCCGAGCAGTACTTC. It encodes CASSPRTGRPPEQYF.

This sequence joins TRBV29-1 and TRBJ2-7; 13 nucleotides line up with TRBD2. The CDR3 runs 16 residues. Trimming at V came to 6 bases and at J to 0 bases, leaving 8 bases not matched to a gene. Germline CDR1 and CDR2: SQVTM and ANQGSEA. The CDR3 nucleotides are TGCAGCGTCACGGGACTAGCGGGACCGAGCTCCTACGAGCAGTACTTC. Amino acids: CSVTGLAGPSSYEQYF.

J is TRBJ2-7 and V is TRBV13, with D possibly matching TRBD2 (5 bases). The germline V gene encodes CDR1 PRHDT and CDR2 FYEKMQ (reference sequence). V lost 2 bases and J 2 bases, leaving 13 bases between the germline ends. The CDR3 sequence is 15 residues long. The CDR3 DNA reads as TGTGCCAGCAGCTTATCCAGCGGAGGTACCTACGAGCAGTACTTC. Amino acids: CASSLSSGGTYEQYF.

The V and J genes are TRBV5-1 and TRBJ2-5, with a tentative D call TRBD2 (6 bases). Germline values: CDR1 SGHRS, CDR2 YFSETQ. The CDR3 is 17 residues long. Trimming removed 0 bases at V and 4 bases at J, with 19 bases between. The chain's CDR3 is CASSLGERTDGGETQYF. The CDR3 DNA is TGCGCCAGCAGCTTGGGGGAGCGGACCGACGGGGGAGAGACCCAGTACTTC.

The rearrangement links TRBV27 to TRBJ2-7, with 7 bases fitting TRBD2. Germline-derived CDR1 and CDR2 are MNHEY and SMNVEV (reference sequence). The V gene end was trimmed by 5 bases and the J gene end by 0 bases; junction bases not matched to a gene: 7. The CDR3 consists of 15 residues. CDR3 amino acids: CASSSSSGRSYEQYF. The CDR3 region has the DNA TGTGCCAGCAGTAGCTCTAGCGGCCGCTCCTACGAGCAGTACTTC.

V and J are TRBV9 and TRBJ2-3; D is perhaps TRBD2 (5 bases). Per germline, CDR1 SGDLS and CDR2 YYNGEE. The CDR3 consists of 17 residues. The V gene lost 2 bases and the J gene lost 1 base, with 17 bases spanning the gap. CDR3 loop: CASSVSIGADGTDTQYF. The CDR3 DNA reads TGTGCCAGCAGCGTCTCGATTGGAGCGGACGGCACAGATACGCAGTATTTT.

The rearrangement joins TRBV4-1 to TRBJ2-7; 14 nucleotides agree with TRBD2. J was trimmed by 4 bases and V by 3 bases; bases with no gene match: 2. There are 15 residues in the CDR3. The germline gives CDR1 MGHRA, CDR2 YSYEKL. The DNA for the CDR3 is TGCGCCAGCAGCCAGGGACTAGCGGGAGTTTACGAGCAGTACTTC. Its protein is CASSQGLAGVYEQYF.

The rearrangement links TRBV6-1 to TRBJ1-1; 9 bases are a match to TRBD1. This CDR3 region has 15 residues. Looked up from germline, CDR1 is MNHNS and CDR2 is SASEGT. V lost 6 bases to trimming and J lost 1 base; unmatched junction nucleotides: 6. The CDR3 nucleotides are TGTGCCAGCAGACGCCAGGGACAGGGGAACACTGAAGCTTTCTTT. As protein: CASRRQGQGNTEAFF.

The J gene is TRBJ2-2, the V gene TRBV10-2, with 7 bases matching TRBD1. With V trimmed by 4 bases and J by 0 bases, 8 bases remained unmatched. Germline V CDR1 and CDR2: WSHSY, SAAADI. The CDR3 has 17 amino acids. The CDR3 here is CASSVPNRGTNTGELFF. In DNA, the CDR3 is TGCGCCAGCAGTGTACCCAACAGGGGCACGAACACCGGGGAGCTGTTTTTT.